The 18 T cell receptor beta chains below all came from one sample that was sequenced in a study of early T cells in non-severe SARS-CoV-2 infection. TCRdb re-called the 5' RACE reads with MiXCR, one entry per CDR3 protein. There are roughly 81,000 distinct CDR3 sequences in the sample; around an eighth occur only once, and approximately 2.6% lies in the top ten. Sequencing input: whole blood. The receptors come from an adult who was a healthcare worker with PCR-confirmed SARS-CoV-2 infection or an uninfected control (not recorded which).

The chain has TRBV28 and TRBJ2-4; maybe TRBD2 (6 bases). The CDR3 length is 12 residues. Trimming shortened V by 2 bases and J by 7 bases, and 6 bases separated the two germline ends. Germline V gene lookup returns CDR1 MDHEN and CDR2 SYDVKM. DNA for the CDR3: TGTGCCAGCAGTTTAGCGGGGAACATTCAGTACTTC. Protein: CASSLAGNIQYF.

CDR3 sequence (DNA): TGTGCCAGCAGTTGGCAGGCGGGGGACCGCACAGATACGCAGTATTTT. Its protein product is CASSWQAGDRTDTQYF. This chain joins TRBV28 and TRBJ2-3; 7 nucleotides agree with TRBD2. Germline trimming cut 4 bases from V and 1 base from J; bases unmatched to any gene: 8. Per the germline V gene, CDR1 is MDHEN and CDR2 is SYDVKM. The CDR3 has 16 residues. Filled out from reference TRBV28 and TRBJ2-3, the complete variable domain reads DVKVTQSSRYLVKRTGEKVFLECVQDMDHENMFWYRQDPGLGLRLIYFSYDVKMKEKGDIPEGYSVSREKKERFSLILESASTNQTSMYLCASSWQAGDRTDTQYFGPGTRLTVL.

At least ten counts were recorded for this clonotype. The genes are TRBV5-1 and TRBJ2-1; 7 bases match TRBD2. Trimming cost V 9 bases and J 6 bases; bases outside gene matches: 9. The germline CDR1 and CDR2 sequences are SGHRS and YFSETQ. The CDR3 runs 13 residues. The CDR3 nucleotides are TGCGCCACCAAACAGAGCGGGGCCAATGAGCAGTTCTTC. Its protein product is CATKQSGANEQFF.

This clonotype was recorded many times. The chain employs TRBV4-1 and TRBJ2-7; D possibly corresponds to TRBD1 (6 bases). This CDR3 is built from 17 residues. Trimming took off 0 bases at V and 5 bases at J, with 20 bases between the two ends. Germline V gives CDR1 MGHRA, CDR2 YSYEKL. The CDR3: CASSQDRFGDIRNEQYF. CDR3 nucleotide sequence: TGCGCCAGCAGCCAAGATAGATTCGGGGACATAAGGAACGAGCAGTACTTC.

The rearrangement uses TRBV6-5 and TRBJ2-7; D not certain. CDR3 length: 11 residues. CDR1 and CDR2 (germline): MNHEY, SVGAGI. Trimming shortened V by 1 base and J by 5 bases, and 3 bases separated the two germline ends. The CDR3 nucleotides read TGTGCCAGCAGTTACTTGAACGAGCAGTACTTC. It specifies CASSYLNEQYF.

The chain links TRBV10-3 to TRBJ2-1, with unresolved D. CDR1 and CDR2 (germline): ENHRY, SYGVKD. The CDR3 extends over 12 amino acids. The germline V and J ends were trimmed by 7 bases and 6 bases, with 10 bases remaining between them. The CDR3 region has the DNA TGTGCCATCACCGACGCCAGCAATGAGCAGTTCTTC. It translates to CAITDASNEQFF.

This clonotype showed up just a few times. The chain uses TRBV11-3 and TRBJ2-7; D unresolved. There are 17 residues in the CDR3. Trimming took 4 bases from V and 3 from J, leaving 22 bases between them. Per germline, CDR1 SGHNT and CDR2 YENEEA. The CDR3, as DNA: TGTGCCAGCAGCTCCCTCCCCGTATGGGATGATCTCTACGAGCAGTACTTC. This sequence encodes CASSSLPVWDDLYEQYF.

This clonotype came up a few times. The chain couples TRBV3-1 to TRBJ1-2; D unresolved. The CDR3 sequence is 13 residues long. Trimming removed 1 base at V and 1 base at J, with 4 bases between. Per the germline V gene, CDR1 is LGHDT and CDR2 is YNNKEL (reference sequence). The CDR3 DNA reads TGTGCCAGCAGCCAAGGATTTAACTATGGCTACACCTTC. Its protein product is CASSQGFNYGYTF.

This clonotype was found a few times. V usage is TRBV29-1 and J usage is TRBJ2-1; the D is unclear. The CDR3 contains 11 residues. V was cut by 7 bases and J by 5 bases, with 9 bases left in between. CDR1 and CDR2 from the germline V gene are SQVTM and ANQGSEA. The CDR3 coding sequence is TGCAGCGCCGACGCCAACAATGAGCAGTTCTTC. Translating gives CSADANNEQFF.

The table lists this clonotype with many counts. The chain carries TRBV7-9 and TRBJ1-1; no reliable D call. Germline values: CDR1 SEHNR, CDR2 FQNEAQ (reference sequence). Between the trimmed V and J ends, which lost 4 bases and 4 bases, there was a span of 16 bases. This CDR3 is 15 amino acids long. The CDR3 DNA reads as TGTGCCAGCAGCTCCCTAGGAGGGTCGGGCACTGAAGCTTTCTTT. It yields the protein CASSSLGGSGTEAFF.

This clonotype has only a few counts. V gene TRBV27 combines with J gene TRBJ2-1; perhaps TRBD2 as D (6 bases). The CDR3 is made up of 13 amino acids. Trimming cost V 3 bases and J 9 bases, with 12 bases left between them. Per the germline V gene, CDR1 is MNHEY and CDR2 is SMNVEV (reference sequence). CDR3 sequence (DNA): TGTGCCAGCAGTTTGACTAGTTTCACTGAGCAGTTCTTC. It codes for CASSLTSFTEQFF.

The chain employs TRBV11-3 and TRBJ1-6; D ambiguous. The CDR3 is 14 residues long. Per the germline V gene, CDR1 is SGHNT and CDR2 is YENEEA. Between the trimmed V and J ends, which lost 0 bases and 5 bases, there was a span of 5 bases. Written as DNA, the CDR3 is TGTGCCAGCAGCTTAGAACGGGATAATTCACCCCTCCACTTT. Residues: CASSLERDNSPLHF. The variable domain in full, with the rest retrieved from reference TRBV11-3 and TRBJ1-6, is EAGVVQSPRYKIIEKKQPVAFWCNPISGHNTLYWYLQNLGQGPELLIRYENEEAVDDSQLPKDRFSAERLKGVDSTLKIQPAELGDSAVYLCASSLERDNSPLHFGNGTRLTVT.

This clonotype came up a few times. The chain recombines TRBV19 with TRBJ1-5; D perhaps matches TRBD1 (6 bases). The V end lost 5 bases, the J end lost 3 bases, and 17 bases lay between the germline ends. This CDR3 has 16 residues. CDR1 LNHDA and CDR2 SQIVND come from the germline V gene (reference sequence). The DNA of the CDR3 is TGTGCCAGTAGTTTACCGAGACAGGCTTTCAATCAGCCCCAGCATTTT. Amino acids: CASSLPRQAFNQPQHF.

This clonotype was seen repeatedly, ten times or more. V is TRBV3-1 and J is TRBJ1-1; D uncertain. This CDR3 spans 14 amino acids. V dropped 4 bases and J dropped 6 bases, with 15 bases sitting between them. Germline V gene lookup returns CDR1 LGHDT and CDR2 YNNKEL (reference sequence). CDR3 DNA: TGTGCCAGCAGCCCCCAAAGGTTAGCGGCTGAAGCTTTCTTT. Its translation is CASSPQRLAAEAFF.

This clonotype was counted many times. The genes are TRBV20-1 and TRBJ1-5, with TRBD1 identical over 7 bases. CDR3 length equals 16 residues. J gave up 5 bases and V 3 bases, and 13 bases lay outside the gene matches. Germline V gene lookup returns CDR1 DFQATT and CDR2 SNEGSKA (reference sequence). The CDR3 DNA follows: TGCAGTGCTAGGAACAGGGGAACGTCAGAGTATCAGCCCCAGCATTTT. Translated, it gives CSARNRGTSEYQPQHF.

The chain employs TRBV9 and TRBJ2-1, with D hard to call. This CDR3 has 11 amino acids. The germline gives CDR1 SGDLS, CDR2 YYNGEE. Trimming took off 3 bases at V and 4 bases at J, with 2 bases between the two ends. The CDR3 bases are TGTGCCAGCAGCGGATACAATGAGCAGTTCTTC. Translating it yields CASSGYNEQFF.

This rearrangement joins TRBV6-2 or TRBV6-3 to TRBJ1-2; no firm D call. Trimming pared 7 bases from V and 2 bases from J, leaving 14 bases between. The CDR3 length is 14 residues. CDR1 and CDR2 (germline): MNHEY, SVGEGT. The CDR3 DNA reads as TGTGCCAGCACCTCACCGTCGGGGAACTATGGCTACACCTTC. Translating gives CASTSPSGNYGYTF.

This clonotype was counted between two and nine times. The chain joins TRBV20-1 to TRBJ2-3; 12 bases are shared with TRBD2. Germline V lookup: CDR1 DFQATT, CDR2 SNEGSKA (reference sequence). This CDR3 comprises 20 residues. The trim removed 3 bases at V and 3 bases at J, leaving 19 bases unmatched. CDR3: CSARPGSGTSGFVGTDTQYF. In nucleotides, the CDR3 is TGCAGTGCTAGGCCTGGGTCCGGGACTAGCGGGTTTGTCGGGACAGATACGCAGTATTTT.